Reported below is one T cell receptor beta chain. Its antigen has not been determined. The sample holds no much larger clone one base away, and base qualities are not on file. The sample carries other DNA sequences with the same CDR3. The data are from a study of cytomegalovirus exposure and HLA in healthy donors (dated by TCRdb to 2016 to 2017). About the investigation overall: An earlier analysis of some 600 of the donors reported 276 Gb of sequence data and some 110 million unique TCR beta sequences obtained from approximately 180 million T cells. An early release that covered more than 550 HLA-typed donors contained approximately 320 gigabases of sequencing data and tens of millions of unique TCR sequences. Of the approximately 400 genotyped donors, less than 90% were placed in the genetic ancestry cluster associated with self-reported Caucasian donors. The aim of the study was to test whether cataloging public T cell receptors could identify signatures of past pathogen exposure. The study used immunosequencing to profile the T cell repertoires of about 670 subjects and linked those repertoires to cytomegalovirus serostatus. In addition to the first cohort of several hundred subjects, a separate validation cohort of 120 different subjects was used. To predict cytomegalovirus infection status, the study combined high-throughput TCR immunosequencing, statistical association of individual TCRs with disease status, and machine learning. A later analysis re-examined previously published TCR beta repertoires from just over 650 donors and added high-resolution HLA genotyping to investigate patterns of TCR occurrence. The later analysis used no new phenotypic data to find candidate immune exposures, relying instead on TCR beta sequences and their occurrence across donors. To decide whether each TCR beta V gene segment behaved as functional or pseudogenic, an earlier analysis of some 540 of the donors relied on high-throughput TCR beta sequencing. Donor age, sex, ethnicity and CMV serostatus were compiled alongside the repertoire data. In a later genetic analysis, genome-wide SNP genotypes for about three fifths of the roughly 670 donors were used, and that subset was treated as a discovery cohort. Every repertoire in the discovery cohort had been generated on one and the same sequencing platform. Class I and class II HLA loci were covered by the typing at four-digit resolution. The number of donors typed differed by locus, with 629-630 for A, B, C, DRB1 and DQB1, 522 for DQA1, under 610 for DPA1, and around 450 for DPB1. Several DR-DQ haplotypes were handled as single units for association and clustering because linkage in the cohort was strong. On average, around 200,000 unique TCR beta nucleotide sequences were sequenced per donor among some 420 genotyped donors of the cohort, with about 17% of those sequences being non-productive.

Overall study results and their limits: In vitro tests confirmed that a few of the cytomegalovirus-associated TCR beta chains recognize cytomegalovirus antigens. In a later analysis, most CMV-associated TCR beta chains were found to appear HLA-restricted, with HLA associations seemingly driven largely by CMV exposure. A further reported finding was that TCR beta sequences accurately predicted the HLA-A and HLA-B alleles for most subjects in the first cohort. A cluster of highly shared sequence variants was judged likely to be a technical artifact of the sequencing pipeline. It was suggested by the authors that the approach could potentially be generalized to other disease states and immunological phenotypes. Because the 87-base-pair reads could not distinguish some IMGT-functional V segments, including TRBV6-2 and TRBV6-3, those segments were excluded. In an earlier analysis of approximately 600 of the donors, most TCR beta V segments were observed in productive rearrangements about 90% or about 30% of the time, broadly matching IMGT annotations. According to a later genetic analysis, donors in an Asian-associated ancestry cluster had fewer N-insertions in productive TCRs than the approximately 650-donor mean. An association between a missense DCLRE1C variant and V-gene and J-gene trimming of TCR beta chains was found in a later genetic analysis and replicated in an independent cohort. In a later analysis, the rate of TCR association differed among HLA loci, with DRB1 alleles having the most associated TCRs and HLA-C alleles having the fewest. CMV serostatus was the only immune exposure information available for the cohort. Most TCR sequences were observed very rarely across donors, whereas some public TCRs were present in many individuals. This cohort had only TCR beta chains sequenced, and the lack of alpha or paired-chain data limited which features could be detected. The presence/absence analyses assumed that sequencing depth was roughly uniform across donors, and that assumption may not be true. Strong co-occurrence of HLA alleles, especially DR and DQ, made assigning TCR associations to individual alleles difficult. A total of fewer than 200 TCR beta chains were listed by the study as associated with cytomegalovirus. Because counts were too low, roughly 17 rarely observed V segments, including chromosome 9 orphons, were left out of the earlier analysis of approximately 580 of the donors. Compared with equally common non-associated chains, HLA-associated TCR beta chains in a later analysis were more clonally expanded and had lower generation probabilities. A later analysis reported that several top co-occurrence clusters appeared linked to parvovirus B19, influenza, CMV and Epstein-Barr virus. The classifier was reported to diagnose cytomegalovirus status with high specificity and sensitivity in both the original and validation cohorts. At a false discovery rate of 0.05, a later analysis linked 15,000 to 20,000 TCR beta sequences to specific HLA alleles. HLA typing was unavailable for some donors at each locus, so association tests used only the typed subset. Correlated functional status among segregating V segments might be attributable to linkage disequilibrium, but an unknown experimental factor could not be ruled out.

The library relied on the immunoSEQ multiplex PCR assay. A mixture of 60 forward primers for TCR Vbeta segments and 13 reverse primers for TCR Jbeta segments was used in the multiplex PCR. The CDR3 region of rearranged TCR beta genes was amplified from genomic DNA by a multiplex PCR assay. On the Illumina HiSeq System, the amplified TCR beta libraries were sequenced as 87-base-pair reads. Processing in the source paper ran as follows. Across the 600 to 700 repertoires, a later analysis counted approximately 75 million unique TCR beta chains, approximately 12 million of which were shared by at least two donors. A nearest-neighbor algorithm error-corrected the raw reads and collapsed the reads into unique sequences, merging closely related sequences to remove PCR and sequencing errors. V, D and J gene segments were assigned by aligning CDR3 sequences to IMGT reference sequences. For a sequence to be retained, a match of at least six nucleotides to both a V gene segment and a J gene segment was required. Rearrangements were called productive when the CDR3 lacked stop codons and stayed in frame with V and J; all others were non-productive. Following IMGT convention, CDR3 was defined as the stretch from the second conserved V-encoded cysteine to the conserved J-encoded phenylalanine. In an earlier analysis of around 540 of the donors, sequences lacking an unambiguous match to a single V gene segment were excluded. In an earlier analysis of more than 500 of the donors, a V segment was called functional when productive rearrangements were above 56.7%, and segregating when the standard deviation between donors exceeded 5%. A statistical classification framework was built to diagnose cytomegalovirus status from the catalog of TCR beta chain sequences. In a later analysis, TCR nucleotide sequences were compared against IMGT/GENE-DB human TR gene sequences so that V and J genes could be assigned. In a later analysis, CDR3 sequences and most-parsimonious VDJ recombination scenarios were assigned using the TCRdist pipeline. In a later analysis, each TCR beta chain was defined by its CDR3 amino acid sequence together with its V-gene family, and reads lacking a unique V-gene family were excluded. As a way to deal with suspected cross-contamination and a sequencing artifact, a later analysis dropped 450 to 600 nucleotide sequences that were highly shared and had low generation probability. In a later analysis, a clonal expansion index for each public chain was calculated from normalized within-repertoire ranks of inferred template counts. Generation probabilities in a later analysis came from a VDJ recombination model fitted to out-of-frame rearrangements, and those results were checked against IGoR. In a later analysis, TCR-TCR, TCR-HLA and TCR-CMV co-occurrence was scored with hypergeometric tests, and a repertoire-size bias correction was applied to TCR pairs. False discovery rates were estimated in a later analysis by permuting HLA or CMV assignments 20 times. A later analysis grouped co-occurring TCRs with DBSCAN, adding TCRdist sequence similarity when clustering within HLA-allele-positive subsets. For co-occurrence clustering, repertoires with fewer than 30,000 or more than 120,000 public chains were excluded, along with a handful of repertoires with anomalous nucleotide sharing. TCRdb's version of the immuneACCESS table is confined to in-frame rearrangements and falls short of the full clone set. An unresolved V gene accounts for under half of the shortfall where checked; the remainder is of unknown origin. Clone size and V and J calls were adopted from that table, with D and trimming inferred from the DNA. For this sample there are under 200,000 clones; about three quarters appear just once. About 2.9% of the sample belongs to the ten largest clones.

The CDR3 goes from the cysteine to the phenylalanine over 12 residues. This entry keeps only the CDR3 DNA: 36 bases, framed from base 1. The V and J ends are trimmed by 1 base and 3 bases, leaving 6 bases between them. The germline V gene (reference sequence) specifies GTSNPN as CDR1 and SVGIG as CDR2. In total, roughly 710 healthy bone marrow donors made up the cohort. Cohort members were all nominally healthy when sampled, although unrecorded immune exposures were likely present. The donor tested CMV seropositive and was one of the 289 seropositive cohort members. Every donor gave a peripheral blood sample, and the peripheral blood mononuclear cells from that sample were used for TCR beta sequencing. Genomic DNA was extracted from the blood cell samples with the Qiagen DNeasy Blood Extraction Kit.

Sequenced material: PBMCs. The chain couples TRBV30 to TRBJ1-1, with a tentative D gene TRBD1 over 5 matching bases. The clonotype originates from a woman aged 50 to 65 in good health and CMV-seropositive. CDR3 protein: CAWSGQYTEAFF. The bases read TGTGCCTGGAGTGGACAGTACACTGAAGCTTTCTTT.